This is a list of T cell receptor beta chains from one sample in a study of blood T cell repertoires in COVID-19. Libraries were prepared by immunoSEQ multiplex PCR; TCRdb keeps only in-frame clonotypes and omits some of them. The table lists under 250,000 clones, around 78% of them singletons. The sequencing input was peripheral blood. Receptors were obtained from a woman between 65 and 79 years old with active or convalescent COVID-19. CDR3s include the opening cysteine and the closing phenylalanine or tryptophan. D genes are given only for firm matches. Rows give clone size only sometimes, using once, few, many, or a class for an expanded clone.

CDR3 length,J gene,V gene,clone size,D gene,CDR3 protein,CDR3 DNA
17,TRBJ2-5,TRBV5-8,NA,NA,CASSFTLTGRVEETQYF,TGTGCCAGCAGCTTCACACTAACAGGGAGGGTCGAAGAGACCCAGTACTTC
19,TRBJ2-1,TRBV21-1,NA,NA,CASSKRTSGSESPHNEQFF,TGTGCCAGCAGCAAGAGGACTAGCGGGAGTGAAAGTCCCCACAATGAGCAGTTCTTC
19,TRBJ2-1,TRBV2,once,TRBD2,CASSAGDQASGGRYNEQFF,TGTGCCAGCAGTGCAGGGGACCAGGCCAGCGGGGGAAGATACAATGAGCAGTTCTTC
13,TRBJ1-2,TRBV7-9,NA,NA,CASRAEVREGYTF,TGTGCCAGCAGAGCCGAGGTGAGGGAGGGCTACACCTTC
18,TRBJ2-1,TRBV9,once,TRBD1,CASSLGREDRGPYNEQFF,TGTGCCAGCAGCCTAGGACGGGAGGACAGGGGGCCCTACAATGAGCAGTTCTTC
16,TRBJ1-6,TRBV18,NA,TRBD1,CASSPQGQGPYSPLHF,TGTGCCAGCTCACCACAGGGACAGGGTCCGTATTCACCCCTCCACTTT
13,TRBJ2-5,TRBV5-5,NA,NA,CASRPNAEETQYF,TGTGCCAGCAGACCAAACGCGGAGGAGACCCAGTACTTC
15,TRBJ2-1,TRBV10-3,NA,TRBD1,CAISVEGAEYNEQFF,TGTGCCATCAGTGTCGAGGGGGCAGAATACAATGAGCAGTTCTTC
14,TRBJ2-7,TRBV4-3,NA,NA,CASSQDVSSYEQYF,TGCGCCAGCAGCCAAGATGTCAGCTCCTACGAGCAGTACTTC
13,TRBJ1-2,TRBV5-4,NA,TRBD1,CASSQDRDNGYTF,TGTGCCAGCAGTCAGGACAGGGATAATGGCTACACCTTC
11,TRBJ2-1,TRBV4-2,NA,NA,CASSKRNEQFF,TGTGCCAGCAGCAAGCGTAATGAGCAGTTCTTC
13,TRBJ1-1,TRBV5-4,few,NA,CASRPDKNTEAFF,TGTGCCAGCAGACCGGACAAGAACACTGAAGCTTTCTTT
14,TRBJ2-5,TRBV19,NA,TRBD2,CACRRRGRGETQYF,TGTGCCTGCCGCCGGCGCGGGAGAGGAGAGACCCAGTACTTC
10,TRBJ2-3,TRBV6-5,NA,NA,CASGANTQYF,TGTGCCAGCGGAGCAAATACGCAGTATTTT
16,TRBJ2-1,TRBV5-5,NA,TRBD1,CASSLNAGTVYNEQFF,TGTGCCAGCAGCTTGAATGCCGGGACAGTCTACAATGAGCAGTTCTTC
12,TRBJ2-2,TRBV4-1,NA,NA,CASSKNTGELFF,TGCGCCAGCAGTAAAAACACCGGGGAGCTGTTTTTT
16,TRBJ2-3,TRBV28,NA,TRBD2,CAISPGGASGVNTQYF,TGTGCCATAAGCCCGGGTGGGGCTAGCGGGGTGAATACGCAGTATTTT
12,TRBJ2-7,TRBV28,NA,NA,CASSFLRGLKYF,TGTGCCAGCAGTTTCTTAAGAGGGCTGAAGTACTTC
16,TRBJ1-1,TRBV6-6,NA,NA,CASRAPGGNGNTEAFF,TGTGCCAGCAGAGCCCCTGGGGGGAACGGGAACACTGAAGCTTTCTTT
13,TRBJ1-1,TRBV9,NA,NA,CASSSRTATEAFF,TGTGCCAGCAGCTCCCGGACAGCCACTGAAGCTTTCTTT
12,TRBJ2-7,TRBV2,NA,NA,CASSLSSYEQYF,TGTGCCAGCAGTCTTTCTTCCTACGAGCAGTACTTC
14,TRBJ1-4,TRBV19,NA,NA,CASSRTPTNEKLFF,TGTGCCAGTAGCCGAACACCAACTAATGAAAAACTGTTTTTT
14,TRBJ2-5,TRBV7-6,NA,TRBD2,CASSPTSGGETQYF,TGTGCCAGCAGCCCGACTAGCGGGGGAGAGACCCAGTACTTC
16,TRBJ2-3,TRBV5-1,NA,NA,CASSLGSLAIADTQYF,TGCGCCAGCAGCTTGGGGAGTCTAGCAATCGCAGATACGCAGTATTTT
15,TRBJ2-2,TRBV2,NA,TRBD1,CASTPDRGGTGELFF,TGTGCCAGCACCCCGGACAGGGGGGGGACCGGGGAGCTGTTTTTT
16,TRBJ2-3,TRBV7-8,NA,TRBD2,CASSLELAGYTDTQYF,TGTGCCAGCAGCTTAGAACTAGCGGGTTATACAGATACGCAGTATTTT
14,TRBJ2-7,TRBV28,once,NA,CASSLRQGRHEQYF,TGTGCCAGCAGTTTGCGGCAGGGTAGGCACGAGCAGTACTTC
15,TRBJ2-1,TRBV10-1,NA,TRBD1,CASRSGTGEENEQFF,TGCGCCAGCAGATCCGGGACAGGGGAGGAAAATGAGCAGTTCTTC
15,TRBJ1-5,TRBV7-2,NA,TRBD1,CASSRTGMSNQPQHF,TGTGCCAGCAGCCGGACAGGGATGAGCAATCAGCCCCAGCATTTT
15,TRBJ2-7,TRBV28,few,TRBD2,CASRSPGTSGYEQYF,TGTGCCAGCAGATCCCCGGGGACTAGCGGATACGAGCAGTACTTC
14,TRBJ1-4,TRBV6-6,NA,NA,CASTPRQSNEKLFF,TGTGCCAGCACCCCCCGACAGAGTAATGAAAAACTGTTTTTT
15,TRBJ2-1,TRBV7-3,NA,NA,CASSLGAGLYNEQFF,TGTGCCAGCAGCTTAGGCGCGGGGTTGTACAATGAGCAGTTCTTC
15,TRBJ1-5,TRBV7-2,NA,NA,CASSLVAGSNQPQHF,TGTGCCAGCAGCTTAGTTGCGGGTAGCAATCAGCCCCAGCATTTT